These 9 T cell receptor beta chains were sequenced from one sample in a study of CD8 T cells in Susac syndrome. RNA amounts of about 0.45 to 1 ug underwent reverse transcription with random hexamers. From the immunoSEQ multiplex PCR reads, TCRdb called clonotypes with MiXCR, one entry per CDR3 protein. The sample comprises approximately 300,000 distinct CDR3 sequences, 85% of which are singletons, and 0.21% rests with the top ten. The sequencing sample was made of CD8+ T cells from PBMCs. These receptors were obtained from a human donor with multiple sclerosis.

This clonotype turned up a few times. J is TRBJ2-5 and V is TRBV11-3; 11 bases map to TRBD1. V gave up 5 bases and J gave up 0 bases; unmatched junction bases: 5. The CDR3 extends over 16 amino acids. Germline V lookup: CDR1 SGHNT, CDR2 YENEEA. This CDR3 reads CASSNPGQGDQETQYF. CDR3 DNA: TGTGCCAGCAGCAACCCGGGACAGGGGGACCAAGAGACCCAGTACTTC.

The chain uses TRBV30 and TRBJ2-3; 8 bases are shared with TRBD2. Germline V gene data show CDR1 as GTSNPN and CDR2 as SVGIG (reference sequence). CDR3 length equals 15 residues. Losses at the gene ends were 0 bases for V and 2 bases for J; bases not matched to a gene: 4. The CDR3 nucleotides are TGTGCCTGGAGTGTCGAGACTAGCGTCACAGATACGCAGTATTTT. It translates to CAWSVETSVTDTQYF.

The chain is built from TRBV19 and TRBJ2-1, with D perhaps TRBD2 (5 bases). Germline V gives CDR1 LNHDA, CDR2 SQIVND (reference sequence). The ends were cut back, 1 base at V and 9 bases at J, with 13 bases in the middle. The CDR3 runs 14 residues. For the CDR3, the DNA is TGTGCCAGTAGTATAGTCTCGACGAGCGGTGAGCAGTTCTTC. The encoded protein is CASSIVSTSGEQFF.

The V call is TRBV6-2 or TRBV6-3, the J call TRBJ2-3, with D perhaps TRBD1 or TRBD2 (5 bases each). Trimming took 1 base from V and 2 from J, leaving 10 bases between them. The germline V gene has CDR1 MNHEY and CDR2 SVGEGT. CDR3 length equals 15 residues. Written as DNA, the CDR3 is TGTGCCAGCAGTTACTTTGGGGGAGACACAGATACGCAGTATTTT. Amino acid sequence: CASSYFGGDTDTQYF.

The rearrangement joins TRBV4-1 to TRBJ2-5, with 7 nucleotides matching TRBD2. The CDR3 has 15 residues. The germline gives CDR1 MGHRA, CDR2 YSYEKL. V was clipped by 5 bases and J by 1 base; unmatched bases: 7. In nucleotides, the CDR3 is TGCGCCAGCAGCGCTCAGCGGGGATCCCAAGAGACCCAGTACTTC. The encoded protein is CASSAQRGSQETQYF.

The V call is TRBV28, the J call TRBJ1-3; possibly TRBD1 for D (5 bases). V was clipped by 4 bases and J by 4 bases, with 17 bases between them. This CDR3 has 16 amino acids. Germline assignment: CDR1 MDHEN and CDR2 SYDVKM. CDR3 DNA: TGTGCCAGCAGTTCTGAGGCCAGTGGGGGAGGAAACACCATATATTTT. It translates to CASSSEASGGGNTIYF.

This clonotype was seen only once. The rearrangement uses TRBV20-1 and TRBJ2-3; perhaps TRBD2 as D (5 bases). The CDR3 has 16 amino acids. Germline V CDR1 and CDR2: DFQATT, SNEGSKA (reference sequence). V lost 0 bases, J lost 0 bases, and 13 bases lay in between. The CDR3 protein is CSARDLGRESTDTQYF. Written as DNA, the CDR3 is TGCAGTGCTAGAGATCTGGGGAGAGAAAGCACAGATACGCAGTATTTT.

This clonotype was detected once. CDR3 DNA: TGTGCCAGCCTAGAGGGAGGTGCTCACGAGCAGTACTTC. Amino acids: CASLEGGAHEQYF. J is TRBJ2-7 and V is TRBV2; a weak D match, TRBD2 (6 bases). The V gene lost 8 bases and the J gene lost 5 bases, with 16 bases spanning the gap. This CDR3 comprises 13 residues. Germline V gene lookup returns CDR1 SNHLY and CDR2 FYNNEI.

V gene TRBV19 combines with J gene TRBJ1-1, with TRBD1 matching over 12 bases. The CDR3 runs 15 residues. V lost 3 bases to trimming and J lost 2 bases; unmatched junction nucleotides: 1. Germline V lookup: CDR1 LNHDA, CDR2 SQIVND (reference sequence). The CDR3 is CASSMGTGGNTEAFF. The CDR3 DNA reads TGTGCCAGTAGTATGGGGACAGGGGGCAACACTGAAGCTTTCTTT.